This TCR beta chain derives from a study of Graves' ophthalmopathy and Graves' hyperthyroidism. Study findings and constraints: It was with about 68% sensitivity and just under 75% specificity that the model predicted ophthalmopathy progression.

This clonotype occurred many times. Antigen unknown. Donors with ophthalmopathy: moderate-to-severe activity, CAS ≥3, NOSPECS ≥4, duration under 3 months. Diagnosis relied on clinical symptoms, serum thyroxine, TRAb, thyroid ultrasound and orbital computed tomography. Amplification of the TCR beta CDR3 regions used RNA transcripts (as template). A first-round RT-PCR used HTBI primers, followed by a second-round multiplex PCR. TCRdb independently ran MiXCR on the multiplex PCR reads; one entry per CDR3 protein. The repertoire includes 40,000 or so distinct CDR3 sequences, roughly half of them detected once, and around 18% sits in the top ten. V gave up 3 bases and J gave up 10 bases, with 13 bases separating them. The CDR3 is 13 residues long. The germline CDR1 and CDR2 sequences are LGHNT and FRNRAP.

Input material: peripheral blood. The chain uses TRBV12-5 and TRBJ2-1; D is perhaps TRBD1 or TRBD2 (5 bases each). The sequence came from an adult man with Graves' ophthalmopathy. The DNA of the CDR3 is TGTGCTAGTGGTTTAGGGGACGTCCGGGAGCAGTTCTTC. Translation gives CASGLGDVREQFF.